This T cell receptor beta chain was observed in a study of blood T cells in healthy people across ages. Study-level points and caveats: Long-lived donors carried more naive CD4+ cells and greater diversity than aged donors. Using unsorted PBMCs precluded a conclusive naive versus antigen-experienced comparison.

A sample-barcoded 5' primer and a J-beta primer mix were used in a second PCR of about 6 to 12 cycles. Every sample returned 3 million or more CDR3-containing paired-end reads. From the 5' RACE reads, TCRdb called clonotypes with MiXCR, one entry per CDR3 protein. This sample has 850,000 to 1,300,000 distinct CDR3 sequences, with 35% to 55% found just once. Germline CDR1 is KGHSH and CDR2 is LQKENI. The length of the CDR3 is 14 residues. This clonotype came up a few times. What it binds is unknown. The germline gene is not matched at one end of the junction; a read error may be the cause. With each sample, at least 5 micrograms of total RNA were extracted.

This receptor was taken from a woman aged 55-70 years in good health. The source material was blood. The rearrangement links TRBV18 to TRBJ2-5; possible D gene TRBD2, 6 bases. For the CDR3, the DNA is TGCGCCAGCAGCCCGACGACTAGTCAAGAGACCCAGTACTTC. As protein: CASSPTTSQETQYF.